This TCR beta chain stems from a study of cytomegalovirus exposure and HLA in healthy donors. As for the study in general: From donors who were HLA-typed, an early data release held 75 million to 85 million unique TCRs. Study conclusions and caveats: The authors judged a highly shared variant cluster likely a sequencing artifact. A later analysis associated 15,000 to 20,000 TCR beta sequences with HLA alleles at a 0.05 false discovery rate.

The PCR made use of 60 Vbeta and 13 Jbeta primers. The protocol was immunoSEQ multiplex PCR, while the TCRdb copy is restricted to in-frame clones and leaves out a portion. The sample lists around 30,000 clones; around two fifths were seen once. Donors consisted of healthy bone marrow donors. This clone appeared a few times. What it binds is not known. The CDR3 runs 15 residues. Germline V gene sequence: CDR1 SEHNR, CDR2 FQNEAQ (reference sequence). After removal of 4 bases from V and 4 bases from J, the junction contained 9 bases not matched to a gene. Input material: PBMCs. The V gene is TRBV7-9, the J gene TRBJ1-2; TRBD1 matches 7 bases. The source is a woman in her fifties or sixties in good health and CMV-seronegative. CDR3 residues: CASSSGQKIRYGYTF. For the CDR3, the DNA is TGTGCCAGCAGCTCGGGACAGAAAATTCGCTATGGCTACACCTTC.